The 8 T cell receptor beta chains below come from one sample, sequenced in a study of blood T cell repertoires in COVID-19. TCRdb keeps only in-frame clones here, not all; method: immunoSEQ multiplex PCR. The sample holds about 200,000 clones; 60% to 85% are singletons and the top ten take around 6%. Sample: peripheral blood. These receptors were obtained from a woman in her 70s with acute or convalescent COVID-19.

This clone has only one observation. The chain joins TRBV20-1 to TRBJ2-1; no clear D gene. This CDR3 region has 11 residues. Looked up from germline, CDR1 is DFQATT and CDR2 is SNEGSKA (reference sequence). With 4 bases removed from V and 4 bases from J, the gap between germline ends came to 5 bases. The DNA of the CDR3 is TGCAGTGCTAACATATACAATGAGCAGTTCTTC. Its protein product is CSANIYNEQFF.

The chain combines TRBV6-5 with TRBJ2-5, with a tentative D call TRBD2 (6 bases). CDR1 and CDR2 (germline): MNHEY, SVGAGI. Trimming left V 3 bases short and J 5 bases short, with 16 bases between. The CDR3 sequence is 15 residues long. The CDR3 coding sequence is TGTGCCAGCAGTTATCGGGGGAGAGTTGGGGAGACCCAGTACTTC. This gives the protein CASSYRGRVGETQYF.

This chain links TRBV10-2 with TRBJ2-1; 7 nucleotides line up with TRBD2. V trimming: 4 bases; J trimming: 6 bases; junction bases outside the gene matches: 15. The CDR3 totals 17 residues. Germline CDR1 WSHSY, CDR2 SAAADI. CDR3: CASSGSGLESLGNEQFF. The CDR3 DNA is TGCGCCAGCAGTGGGTCCGGACTAGAATCTTTGGGCAATGAGCAGTTCTTC.

This clone came up a few times. J is TRBJ1-1 and V is TRBV11-3; D possibly corresponds to TRBD1 (5 bases). This CDR3 has 14 residues. Germline-derived CDR1 and CDR2 are SGHNT and YENEEA. Trimming cost V 1 base and J 1 base, with 7 bases left between them. This chain's CDR3 is CASSLGGRNTEAFF. CDR3 nucleotide sequence: TGTGCCAGCAGCTTAGGGGGCAGGAACACTGAAGCTTTCTTT.

The chain combines TRBV28 with TRBJ2-1, with D tentatively TRBD2 (7 bases). The CDR3 is 16 amino acids. V shed 8 bases and J shed 4 bases, with 21 bases lying between them. The germline V gene encodes CDR1 MDHEN and CDR2 SYDVKM. The CDR3 nucleotides read TGTGCCAGCGGCCTTGGGGGCGGGAGAGTATACAATGAGCAGTTCTTC. This codes for CASGLGGGRVYNEQFF.

The table lists this clone with a count of one. Written as DNA, the CDR3 is TGCGCCAGCAGCTCCGGACAGATACAAGAGACCCAGTACTTC. Translated, it gives CASSSGQIQETQYF. This chain joins TRBV5-1 and TRBJ2-5; D is perhaps TRBD1 (6 bases). The germline V gene encodes CDR1 SGHRS and CDR2 YFSETQ. The germline V and J ends were trimmed by 3 bases and 2 bases, with 11 bases remaining between them. This CDR3 is built from 14 residues.

The V and J genes are TRBV3-1 (or the pseudogene TRBV3-2) and TRBJ2-7; 8 positions agree with TRBD2. The CDR3 is 14 amino acids. V gave up 0 bases and J gave up 10 bases; unmatched junction bases: 8. Germline V gives CDR1 LGHDT, CDR2 YNNKEL (reference sequence). CDR3 nucleotide sequence: TGTGCCAGCAGCCAAGATCTTTTAGCGGGACACCAGTACTTC. This encodes CASSQDLLAGHQYF.

The chain uses TRBV6-5 and TRBJ2-3, with a weak D call TRBD2 (5 bases). Trimming cost V 7 bases and J 8 bases, with 16 bases left between them. CDR3 length equals 13 residues. Germline V gene sequence: CDR1 MNHEY, CDR2 SVGAGI. The chain's CDR3 is CASTTGLGSTQYF. The CDR3 coding sequence is TGTGCCAGCACCACGGGCCTGGGGAGTACGCAGTATTTT.